This T cell receptor (beta chain) was sequenced during a study of T cells after yellow fever vaccination. Study-level background: Each low-cell-number fraction was prepared by means of SMART-Seq v4 Ultra Low Input.

TCRdb redid the calling of the 5' RACE reads with MiXCR, one entry per CDR3 protein. Here the sample spans approximately 610,000 distinct CDR3 sequences, about a sixth being singletons. Overall study findings and caveats: The study found a weaker secondary response that peaked faster, day 5 versus 15. Abundant contaminating clonotypes from the bulk population could appear in FACS-sorted repertoires.

This clonotype came up a few times. Its target is not known. This CDR3 is built from 16 residues. CDR1 is LGHNA, CDR2 YNFKEQ, per germline. Trimming took 0 bases from V and 4 from J, leaving 10 bases between them. The clonotype comes from a man between 18 and 29 years old who received the YFV17D yellow fever vaccine. J is TRBJ1-6 and V is TRBV4-2, with D hard to call. Source: PBMCs, taken 5 to 6 days after the first yellow fever vaccination. DNA of the CDR3: TGTGCCAGCAGCCAAGAGCTGGGGAATTATAATTCACCCCTCCACTTT. Protein: CASSQELGNYNSPLHF.